The next 8 T cell receptor beta chains were all read from a single sample in a study of T cell changes during pregnancy in multiple sclerosis. Profiling relied on immunoSEQ multiplex PCR, and the TCRdb table lists in-frame clones only, not all of them. In the table there are under 30,000 clones, 80% to 90% of which are singletons. Specimen: CD8+ T cells from peripheral blood mononuclear cells, collected in the second trimester of pregnancy. These TCRs come from a female donor with multiple sclerosis, enrolled in a pregnancy study.

The gene calls are TRBV7-3 and TRBJ2-1; TRBD2 agrees at 16 bases. Germline CDR1 and CDR2: SGHTA and FQGTGA. Trimming at V came to 1 base and at J to 10 bases, leaving 13 bases not matched to a gene. The length of the CDR3 is 19 residues. The CDR3 is CASSLNGVGGTSGGVEQFF. The DNA for the CDR3 is TGTGCCAGCAGCTTAAACGGAGTCGGCGGGACTAGCGGGGGGGTGGAGCAGTTCTTC. The complete variable domain, with remaining parts taken from reference TRBV7-3 and TRBJ2-1, reads GAGVSQTPSNKVTEKGKYVELRCDPISGHTALYWYRQSLGQGPEFLIYFQGTGAADDSGLPNDRFFAVRPEGSVSTLKIQRTERGDSAVYLCASSLNGVGGTSGGVEQFFGPGTRLTVL.

This chain links TRBV11-2 with TRBJ1-3; TRBD1 is a possible D gene (6 bases). The V end was cut by 3 bases, the J end by 8 bases, with 17 bases between. From germline, CDR1 is SGHAT and CDR2 FQNNGV. The CDR3 consists of 15 residues. CDR3 loop: CASSFGQTSGDTIYF. The CDR3 region has the DNA TGTGCCAGCAGCTTCGGACAGACCTCAGGGGACACCATATATTTT.

J is TRBJ2-1 and V is TRBV25-1, with 7 bases lining up with TRBD1. This CDR3 comprises 13 residues. With 3 bases clipped from V and 4 bases from J, the junction kept 0 bases outside the gene matches. Germline CDR1 MGHDK, CDR2 SYGVNS. The DNA of the CDR3 is TGTGCCAGCAGTGAGGACAGGTACAATGAGCAGTTCTTC. This encodes CASSEDRYNEQFF.

This clone appeared a single time. The V gene is TRBV5-6, the J gene TRBJ2-5, with D possibly being TRBD1 (5 bases). Looked up from germline, CDR1 is SGHDT and CDR2 is YYEEEE. The CDR3 totals 10 residues. Trimming removed 3 bases at V and 10 bases at J, with 7 bases between. CDR3 nucleotide sequence: TGTGCCAGCAGCTCCCAGGGCCAGTACTTC. Translated: CASSSQGQYF.

The chain uses TRBV2 and TRBJ1-5; the D is unclear. This CDR3 has 13 amino acids. Trimming took 6 bases from V and 0 from J, leaving 6 bases between them. Germline values: CDR1 SNHLY, CDR2 FYNNEI. The CDR3 DNA reads TGTGCCAGCAGGCAGGATAGCAATCAGCCCCAGCATTTT. Translating gives CASRQDSNQPQHF. The full variable domain, with the rest looked up from reference TRBV2 and TRBJ1-5, is EPEVTQTPSHQVTQMGQEVILRCVPISNHLYFYWYRQILGQKVEFLVSFYNNEISEKSEIFDDQFSVERPDGSNFTLKIRSTKLEDSAMYFCASRQDSNQPQHFGDGTRLSIL.

The CDR3, as DNA: TGTGCCAGCAGCATGGGGGGGCCAAGGGGGGCCTACGAGCAGTACTTC. It translates to CASSMGGPRGAYEQYF. The genes are TRBV21-1 and TRBJ2-7; TRBD2, as called in the table, went unchecked against the DNA. TRBV21-1 is labeled a pseudogene. There are 16 residues in the CDR3.

This chain connects TRBV7-9 to TRBJ1-1, with TRBD1 matching 7 bases. With V trimmed by 3 bases and J by 1 base, 5 bases remained unmatched. The CDR3 consists of 15 residues. Germline values: CDR1 SEHNR, CDR2 FQNEAQ (reference sequence). CDR3 protein: CASSFPGTENTEAFF. CDR3 nucleotides: TGTGCCAGCAGCTTTCCCGGGACAGAGAACACTGAAGCTTTCTTT.

The chain has TRBV6-5 and TRBJ1-5; no clear D gene. CDR1 and CDR2 (germline): MNHEY, SVGAGI. The germline V and J ends were trimmed by 5 bases and 6 bases, with 14 bases remaining between them. The CDR3 extends over 14 amino acids. The chain's CDR3 is CASSPGYAGQPQHF. The CDR3 nucleotides are TGTGCCAGCAGTCCGGGATATGCGGGTCAGCCCCAGCATTTT.